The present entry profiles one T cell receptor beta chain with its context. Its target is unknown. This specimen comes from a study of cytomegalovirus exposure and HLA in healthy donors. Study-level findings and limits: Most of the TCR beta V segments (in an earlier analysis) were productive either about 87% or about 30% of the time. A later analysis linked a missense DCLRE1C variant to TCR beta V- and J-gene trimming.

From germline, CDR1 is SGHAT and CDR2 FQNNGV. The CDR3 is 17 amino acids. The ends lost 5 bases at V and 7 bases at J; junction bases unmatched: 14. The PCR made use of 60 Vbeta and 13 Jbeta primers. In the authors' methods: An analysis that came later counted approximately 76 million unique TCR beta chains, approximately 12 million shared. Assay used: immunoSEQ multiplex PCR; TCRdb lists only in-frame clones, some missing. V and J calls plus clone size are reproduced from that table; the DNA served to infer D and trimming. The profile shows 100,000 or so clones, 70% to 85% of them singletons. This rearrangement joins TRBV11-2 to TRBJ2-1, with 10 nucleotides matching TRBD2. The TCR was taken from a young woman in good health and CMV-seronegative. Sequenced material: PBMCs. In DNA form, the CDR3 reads TGTGCCAGCAGCCCTCGCCTACGAGCGGGGGGGCTAAATGAGCAGTTCTTC. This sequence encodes CASSPRLRAGGLNEQFF.